This TCR beta chain was documented in a study of blood T cell repertoires in COVID-19 (dated by TCRdb to between 2020 and 2021). For the study in its entirety: Samples from collaborators originated in the United States, Italy and Spain and spanned both the acute and convalescent phases of COVID-19. The prospective study material was composed of cDNA or gDNA derived from T cells, B-cell-depleted T cells, or PBMCs. Subjects who had been exposed to COVID-19, were actively infected with it, or had recovered from it provided the deeply sampled blood TCRbeta repertoires that made up the dataset. The repertoires were made available in a free public database intended to serve as a resource for research on the immune response to SARS-CoV-2. The samples were drawn from the first 160 participants of the ongoing ImmuneRACE study and from some 1,300 subjects provided by 6 global collaborators. Nearly every sample came with metadata listing a de-identified subject ID, COVID-19 status, age in years and sex. Where available, HLA class I and class II types were taken from metadata supplied by the sample provider and were not determined by assay-based typing.

TCRbeta CDR3 regions were amplified from genomic DNA by means of the immunoSEQ Assay, a bias-controlled multiplex PCR. In the source study's methods: Nucleated cell counts per sample were estimated from amplification of reference gene primers within the assay. To quantify the absolute abundance of each unique TCRbeta CDR3 rearrangement, sequence reads were collapsed and filtered. For each sample, productive Simpson clonality was calculated as the square root of Simpson's diversity index over productive rearrangements. Here the immuneACCESS table is served through TCRdb, limited to in-frame sequences with V and J called. Missing clones are a known gap in these copies; in checked studies unresolved V genes cover under half, and the rest lacks a known reason. The DNA was the basis for D and trimming; V, J and clone size are from that table. This sample comprises about 160,000 clones, around 82% of them detected only once. 5.5% to 7.5% of the sample is in the top ten clones.

As for this clone: What this receptor recognizes is not known. The sample holds no much larger clone one base away, and base qualities are not on file.

At one collaborating source in Seattle, patients were enrolled during active infection and were followed longitudinally through the course of disease. The collaborating institutions used their own protocols to collect whole blood in K2EDTA tubes. For TCRbeta analysis, collaborator samples were shipped as frozen whole blood, as isolated PBMCs, or as DNA extracted from either sample type. A distance of 11 bases separates the germline ends of V and J, which lose 4 bases and 6 bases respectively. CDR1 and CDR2, looked up from the germline V gene, are ENHRY and SYGVKD. From cysteine to phenylalanine, the CDR3 is 13 amino acids long. Of all the DNA, just the CDR3 is kept, 39 bases in frame from base 1. Here is what the overall study found, with its caveats: The amount of clinical and demographic metadata varied by source and participant and was provided uncurated.

Input material: peripheral blood. The source of this sequence is a woman aged 40 to 55 with COVID-19, enrolled during active disease. The rearrangement combines TRBV10-3 with TRBJ2-3; a tentative D match to TRBD1 spans 5 bases. The nucleotides read TGTGCCATCAGTGGAGCGAAGGGGGATACGCAGTATTTT. This yields the protein CAISGAKGDTQYF.